This TCR beta chain stems from a study of CD8 T cells in Susac syndrome. As for the study in general: Patients with Susac syndrome were therapy-naive, on corticosteroids, or on intravenous immunoglobulin alone at the time that blood was drawn.

A quantity of roughly 0.5 to 1 ug RNA underwent reverse transcription using random hexamers. immunoSEQ multiplex PCR amplified TCR beta CDR3 across 54 Vbeta, 13 Jbeta. TCRdb fed the immunoSEQ multiplex PCR reads into MiXCR, producing one record per CDR3 protein. This sample yields about 150,000 distinct CDR3 sequences, of which approximately 94% are seen a single time; 0.075% to 0.09% belongs to the top ten. The V gene end was trimmed by 4 bases and the J gene end by 5 bases; junction bases not matched to a gene: 5. This CDR3 region has 13 residues. In germline, CDR1 is SQVTM, CDR2 ANQGSEA. Sequencing of TCR beta was performed on blood CD8+ and CD4+ T cells. The patients with Susac syndrome satisfied recently defined diagnostic criteria for either definite or probable disease.

The TCR comes from a human donor with Susac syndrome. The rearrangement uses TRBV29-1 and TRBJ2-7; TRBD1 matches at 10 bases. Sequencing was performed on CD4+ T cells from PBMCs. DNA of the CDR3: TGCAGCGTTGTGACAGGGGGCTATCACGAGCAGTACTTC. It is translated as CSVVTGGYHEQYF.